This T cell receptor (beta chain) derives from a study of spatial heterogeneity in lung cancer. Study-level information: Raw reads contained each unique TCR and UMI combination more than ten times on average. Broader study findings: How many expanded intratumoral alpha and beta TCRs were present tracked the tumor mutation count, which was a count of nonsynonymous mutations.

Unique molecular identifiers, one per molecule, were present on every TCR cDNA molecule. TCRdb reprocessed the 5' RACE reads via MiXCR and lists one record per CDR3 protein. The sample yields 100,000 to 110,000 distinct CDR3 sequences, approximately 4.7% seen once. Specified time point: sample taken at primary tumor resection. Tumor, nontumor lung or frozen PBMC supplied whole RNA, sequenced without sorting. As to this clonotype: Its antigen is still unknown.

The trim removed 6 bases at V and 0 bases at J, leaving 7 bases unmatched. Germline V gives CDR1 MNHNS, CDR2 SASEGT. This CDR3 spans 17 amino acids. Sequencing was performed on lung tumor tissue, taken at surgery. This TCR was recovered from a male donor with early-stage non-small cell lung cancer. This chain joins TRBV6-1 and TRBJ2-7, with TRBD2 matching 14 bases. The CDR3 here is CASSRGLAGGSSYEQYF. CDR3 nucleotide sequence: TGTGCCAGCAGCAGAGGACTAGCGGGAGGTAGCTCCTACGAGCAGTACTTC.